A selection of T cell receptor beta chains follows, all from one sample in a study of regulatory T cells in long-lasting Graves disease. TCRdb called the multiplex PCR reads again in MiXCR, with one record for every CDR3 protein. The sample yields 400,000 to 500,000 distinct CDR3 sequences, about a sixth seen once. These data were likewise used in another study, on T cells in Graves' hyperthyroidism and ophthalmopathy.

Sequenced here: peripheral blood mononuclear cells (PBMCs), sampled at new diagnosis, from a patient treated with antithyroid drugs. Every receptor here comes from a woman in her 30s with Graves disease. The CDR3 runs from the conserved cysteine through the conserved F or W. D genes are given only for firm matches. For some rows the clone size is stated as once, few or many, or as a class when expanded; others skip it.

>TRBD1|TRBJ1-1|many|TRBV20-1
TGCAGTGCTAGAGTAACGACAGGGGGACTTGAAGCTTTCTTT
CSARVTTGGLEAFF
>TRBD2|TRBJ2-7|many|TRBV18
TGTGCCAGCTCATCTAAGACTAGCGGGAAAGTCTACGAGCAGTACTTC
CASSSKTSGKVYEQYF
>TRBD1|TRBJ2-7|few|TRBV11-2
TGCGCCAGCAGCCAAGCCCTTACCGGGACAGGGGGCGAGCAGTACTTC
CASSQALTGTGGEQYF
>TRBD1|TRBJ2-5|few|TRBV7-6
TGTGCCAGCAGCTTAGCTGGACAGGGGATTTCGGAGACCCAGTACTTC
CASSLAGQGISETQYF
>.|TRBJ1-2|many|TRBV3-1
TGTGCCAGCAGCCAAGATTTGGGCTACACCTTC
CASSQDLGYTF
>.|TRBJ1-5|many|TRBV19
TGTGCCAGTAGTATAGGCGGGCATCAGCCCCAGCATTTT
CASSIGGHQPQHF
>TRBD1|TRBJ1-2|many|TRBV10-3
TGTGCCATCAGTTTCGGACAGGGAGCTAACTATGGCTACACCTTC
CAISFGQGANYGYTF
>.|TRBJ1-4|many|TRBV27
TGTGCCAGCAGTTTACGCAGGGATAATGAAAAACTGTTTTTT
CASSLRRDNEKLFF
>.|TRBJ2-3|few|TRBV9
TGTGCCAGCAGCGTAACCAGGGGAACAGATACGCAGTATTTT
CASSVTRGTDTQYF
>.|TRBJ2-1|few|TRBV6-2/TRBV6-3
TGTGCCAGCAGTTACAGATTCTACAATGAGCAGTTCTTC
CASSYRFYNEQFF
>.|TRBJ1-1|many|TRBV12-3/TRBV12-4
TGTGCCAGCGGGACCAAAGTCCGATTTGAAGCTTTCTTT
CASGTKVRFEAFF
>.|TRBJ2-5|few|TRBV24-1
TGTGCCACCAGCAACTTCGAGGTTGAGACCCAGTACTTC
CATSNFEVETQYF
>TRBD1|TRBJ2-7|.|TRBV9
TGTGCCAGCAGCGTAGATAGTGGGACCTGGACAGGGGTGAACGAGCAGTACTTC
CASSVDSGTWTGVNEQYF
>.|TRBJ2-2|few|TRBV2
TGTGCCAGCAGCGAGTCTTTGGGAGGCACCGGGGAGCTGTTTTTT
CASSESLGGTGELFF
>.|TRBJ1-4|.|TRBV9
TGTGCCAGCAGCCCCATGGGACATACTAATGAAAAACTGTTTTTT
CASSPMGHTNEKLFF
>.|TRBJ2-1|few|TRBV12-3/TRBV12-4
TGTGCCAGCAGTTTAGGGGGGGTCCGGGAAACTGGGCAGTTCTTC
CASSLGGVRETGQFF
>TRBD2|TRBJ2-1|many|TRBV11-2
TGTGCCAGCAGCTTAGTGTGGGGAGCGGGAGGGAAAAGATACAATGAGCAGTTCTTC
CASSLVWGAGGKRYNEQFF
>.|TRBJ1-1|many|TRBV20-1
TGCAGTGCTCCAACAGGGAACACTGAAGCTTTCTTT
CSAPTGNTEAFF
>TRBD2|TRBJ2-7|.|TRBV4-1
TGCGCCAGCAGCCAAAGGAGGACTAGCGTTTCCTACGAGCAGTACTTC
CASSQRRTSVSYEQYF
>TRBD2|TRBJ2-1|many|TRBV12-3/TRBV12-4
TGTGCCAGCAGTAGCTCACCTATAGCGGGAGCTATCTACAATGAGCAGTTCTTC
CASSSSPIAGAIYNEQFF
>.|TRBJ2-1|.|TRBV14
TGTGCCAGCAGCCAAGATTGGGGCGGAGTTTACAATGAGCAGTTCTTC
CASSQDWGGVYNEQFF
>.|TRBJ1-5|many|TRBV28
TGTGCCAGCAGAGCCTTCGGACGGAGAAATCAGCCCCAGCATTTT
CASRAFGRRNQPQHF
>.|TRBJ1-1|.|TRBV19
TGTGCCAGTAGTACCCCCGGGGGGGGGAGGAGCGCTGAAGCTTTCTTT
CASSTPGGGRSAEAFF
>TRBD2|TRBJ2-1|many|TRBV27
TGTGCCAGCAGTTTGGATTTCGGGAGGACGAATGAGCAGTTCTTC
CASSLDFGRTNEQFF
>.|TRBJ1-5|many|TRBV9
TGTGCCAGCAGCCCGTCGGCCGGGGGTCAGCCCCAGCATTTT
CASSPSAGGQPQHF
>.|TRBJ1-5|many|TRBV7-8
TGTGCCAGCAGCTTAGGAAGGGGGATCAATCAGCCCCAGCATTTT
CASSLGRGINQPQHF
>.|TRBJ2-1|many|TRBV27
TGTGCCAGCAGTATGAGTGGATCCTACAATGAGCAGTTCTTC
CASSMSGSYNEQFF
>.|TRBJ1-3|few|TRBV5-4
TGTGCCAGCAGCCGCGCCAGGGGAAACACCATATATTTT
CASSRARGNTIYF
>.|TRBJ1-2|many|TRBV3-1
TGTGCCAGCAGCCAAGAACACAGGGTCGGCTATGGCTACACCTTC
CASSQEHRVGYGYTF
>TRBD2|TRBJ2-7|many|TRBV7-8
TGTGCCAGCAGCTTATCCCTCCTAGCGGGAGGACCCTACGAGCAGTACTTC
CASSLSLLAGGPYEQYF
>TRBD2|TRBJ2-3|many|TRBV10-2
TGCGCCAGCAATATTAACCGACTAGCGCTCACAGATACGCAGTATTTT
CASNINRLALTDTQYF
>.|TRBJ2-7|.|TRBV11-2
TGTGCCAGCAGACGTACACGTGGGAGCTCCTACGAGCAGTACTTC
CASRRTRGSSYEQYF
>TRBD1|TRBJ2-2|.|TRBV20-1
TGCAGTGCGCCCCGGGACAGGGGGCCGAGCGGGGAGCTGTTTTTT
CSAPRDRGPSGELFF
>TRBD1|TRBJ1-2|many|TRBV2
TGTGCCAGCAAACAGGACAGGGGAGACTATGGCTACACCTTC
CASKQDRGDYGYTF
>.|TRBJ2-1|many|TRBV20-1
TGCAGTGCTAGGTTGGGAGCCCCCTACAATGAGCAGTTCTTC
CSARLGAPYNEQFF
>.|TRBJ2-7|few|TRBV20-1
TGCAGTGCTCCCTGGGAGGTAGAGCAGTACTTC
CSAPWEVEQYF